The present T cell receptor (beta chain) was sequenced within a study of blood T cell repertoires in COVID-19. Germline assignment: CDR1 SNHLY and CDR2 FYNNEI. The CDR3 has 13 amino acids. The V and J ends lost 3 bases and 1 base respectively, with 6 bases between them. Using immunoSEQ multiplex PCR, the repertoire was profiled, and TCRdb retains in-frame clones only, with some absent. The sample contains about 92,000 clones, roughly 85% of which appear only once. Sample: peripheral blood. This chain uses TRBV2 with TRBJ1-1; no definite D call. This clonotype was obtained from a man older than 75 with acute or convalescent COVID-19. The CDR3 DNA sequence: TGTGCCAGCAGTGAGAGGCAGAACACTGAAGCTTTCTTT. Its translation: CASSERQNTEAFF.